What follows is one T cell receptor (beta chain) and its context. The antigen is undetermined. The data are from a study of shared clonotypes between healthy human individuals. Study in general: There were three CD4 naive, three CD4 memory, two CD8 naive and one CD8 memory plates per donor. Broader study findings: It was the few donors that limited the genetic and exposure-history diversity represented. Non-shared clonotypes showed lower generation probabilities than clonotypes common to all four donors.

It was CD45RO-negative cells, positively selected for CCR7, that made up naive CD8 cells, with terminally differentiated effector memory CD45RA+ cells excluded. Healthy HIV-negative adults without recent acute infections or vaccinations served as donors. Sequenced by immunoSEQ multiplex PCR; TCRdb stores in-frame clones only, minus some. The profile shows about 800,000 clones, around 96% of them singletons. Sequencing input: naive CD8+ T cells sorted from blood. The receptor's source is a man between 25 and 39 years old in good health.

This CDR3 is CASSILTSGSYEQYF. Written as DNA, the CDR3 is TGTGCCAGTAGTATACTGACTAGCGGGAGCTACGAGCAGTACTTC. This rearrangement joins TRBV19 to TRBJ2-7; 12 positions agree with TRBD2. Germline values: CDR1 LNHDA, CDR2 SQIVND (reference sequence). The CDR3 consists of 15 residues. The ends lost 2 bases at V and 3 bases at J; junction bases unmatched: 2.